This T cell receptor beta chain was retrieved from a study of shared clonotypes between healthy human individuals. Profiled with immunoSEQ multiplex PCR; TCRdb holds only in-frame clones, not every one. Among roughly 2 million clones listed, about 95% were seen once. V lost 3 bases and J lost 0, with 9 bases in between. Germline-derived CDR1 and CDR2 are SNHLY and FYNNEI. CDR3 length equals 15 residues. Cells designated naive CD8 were CD45RO-negative and were positively selected for CCR7, with terminally differentiated effector memory CD45RA+ cells excluded. This receptor was taken from a man between 18 and 35 years old in good health. The J gene is TRBJ2-1, the V gene TRBV2; D might be TRBD2 (6 bases). The material sequenced was naive CD8+ T cells sorted from blood. CDR3 in DNA: TGTGCCAGCAGTGAGATCGGGGGCTCCTACAATGAGCAGTTCTTC. Translating gives CASSEIGGSYNEQFF.